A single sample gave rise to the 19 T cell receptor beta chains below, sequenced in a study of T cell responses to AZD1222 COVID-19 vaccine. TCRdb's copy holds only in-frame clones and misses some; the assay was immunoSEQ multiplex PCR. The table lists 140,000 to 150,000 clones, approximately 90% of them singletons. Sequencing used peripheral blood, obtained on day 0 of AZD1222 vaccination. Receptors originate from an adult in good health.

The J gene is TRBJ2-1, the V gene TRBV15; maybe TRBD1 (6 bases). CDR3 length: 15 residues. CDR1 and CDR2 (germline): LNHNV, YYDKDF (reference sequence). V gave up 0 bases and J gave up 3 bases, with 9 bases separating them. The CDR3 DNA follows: TGTGCCACCAGCAGAGATAAGGGGGTCTACAATGAGCAGTTCTTC. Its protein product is CATSRDKGVYNEQFF.

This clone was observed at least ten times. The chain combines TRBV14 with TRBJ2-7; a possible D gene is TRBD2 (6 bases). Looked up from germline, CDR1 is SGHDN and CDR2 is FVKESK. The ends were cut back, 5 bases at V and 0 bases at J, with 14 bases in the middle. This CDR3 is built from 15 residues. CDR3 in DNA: TGTGCCAGCAGCACGCGGGCGGGGAGCTCCTACGAGCAGTACTTC. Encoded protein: CASSTRAGSSYEQYF. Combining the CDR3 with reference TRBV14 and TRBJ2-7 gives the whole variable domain EAGVTQFPSHSVIEKGQTVTLRCDPISGHDNLYWYRRVMGKEIKFLLHFVKESKQDESGMPNNRFLAERTGGTYSTLKVQPAELEDSGVYFCASSTRAGSSYEQYFGPGTRLTVT.

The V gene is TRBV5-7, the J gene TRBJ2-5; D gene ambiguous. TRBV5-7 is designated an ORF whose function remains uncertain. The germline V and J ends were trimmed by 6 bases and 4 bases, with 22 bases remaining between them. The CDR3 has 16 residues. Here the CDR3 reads CASTTVPSYPGETQYF. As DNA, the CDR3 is TGTGCCAGCACCACGGTCCCTTCCTACCCCGGAGAGACCCAGTACTTC.

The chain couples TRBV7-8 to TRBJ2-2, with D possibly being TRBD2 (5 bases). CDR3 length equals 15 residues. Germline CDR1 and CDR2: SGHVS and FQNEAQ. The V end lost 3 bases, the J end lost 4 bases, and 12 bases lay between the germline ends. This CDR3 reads CASSFLTAGTGELFF. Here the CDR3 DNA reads TGTGCCAGCAGCTTTCTGACGGCGGGCACCGGGGAGCTGTTTTTT.

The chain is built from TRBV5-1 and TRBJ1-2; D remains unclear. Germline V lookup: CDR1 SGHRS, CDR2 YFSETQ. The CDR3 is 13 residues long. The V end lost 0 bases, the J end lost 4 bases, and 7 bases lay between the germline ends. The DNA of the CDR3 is TGCGCCAGCAGCTTGGTGGTAGGCTATGGCTACACCTTC. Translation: CASSLVVGYGYTF.

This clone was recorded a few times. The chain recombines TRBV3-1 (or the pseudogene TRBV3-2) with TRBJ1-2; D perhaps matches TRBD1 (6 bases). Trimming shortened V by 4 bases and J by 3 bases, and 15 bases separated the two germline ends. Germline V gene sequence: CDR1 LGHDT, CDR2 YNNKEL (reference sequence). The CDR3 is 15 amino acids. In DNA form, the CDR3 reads TGTGCCAGCAGCCTATGGACAGAGGAAGACTATGGCTACACCTTC. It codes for CASSLWTEEDYGYTF.

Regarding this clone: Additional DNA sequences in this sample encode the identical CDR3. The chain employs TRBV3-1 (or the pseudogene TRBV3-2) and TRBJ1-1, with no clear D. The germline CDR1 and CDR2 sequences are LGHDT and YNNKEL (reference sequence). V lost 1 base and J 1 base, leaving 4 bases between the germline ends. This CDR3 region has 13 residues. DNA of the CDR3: TGTGCCAGCAGCCAAGGAGGGAACACTGAAGCTTTCTTT. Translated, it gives CASSQGGNTEAFF.

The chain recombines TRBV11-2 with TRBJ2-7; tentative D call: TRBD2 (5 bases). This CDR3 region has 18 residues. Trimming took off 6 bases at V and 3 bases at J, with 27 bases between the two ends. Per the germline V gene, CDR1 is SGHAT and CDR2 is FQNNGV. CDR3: CASRSIRGRLLDDYEQYF. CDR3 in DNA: TGTGCCAGCAGGTCGATCCGCGGGCGGCTCTTGGATGACTACGAGCAGTACTTC. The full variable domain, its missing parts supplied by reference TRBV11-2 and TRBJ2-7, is EAGVAQSPRYKIIEKRQSVAFWCNPISGHATLYWYQQILGQGPKLLIQFQNNGVVDDSQLPKDRFSAERLKGVDSTLKIQPAKLEDSAVYLCASRSIRGRLLDDYEQYFGPGTRLTVT.

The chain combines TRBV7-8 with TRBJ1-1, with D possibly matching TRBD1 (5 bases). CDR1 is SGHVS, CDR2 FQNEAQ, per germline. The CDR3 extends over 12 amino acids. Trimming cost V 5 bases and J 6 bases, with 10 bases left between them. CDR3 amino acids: CASSGPGPEAFF. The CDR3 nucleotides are TGTGCCAGCAGCGGTCCGGGGCCTGAAGCTTTCTTT.

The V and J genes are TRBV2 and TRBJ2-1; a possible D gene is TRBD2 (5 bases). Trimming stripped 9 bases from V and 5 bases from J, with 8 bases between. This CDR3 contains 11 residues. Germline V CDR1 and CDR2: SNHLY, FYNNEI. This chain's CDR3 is CARAANNEQFF. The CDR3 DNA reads TGTGCCAGAGCGGCGAACAATGAGCAGTTCTTC.

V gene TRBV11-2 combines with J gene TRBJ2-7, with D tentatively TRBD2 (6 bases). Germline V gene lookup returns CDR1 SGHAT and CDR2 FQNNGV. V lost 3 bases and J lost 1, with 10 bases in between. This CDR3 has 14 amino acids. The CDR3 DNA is TGTGCCAGCAGCTTGGAGGGCCTTTCCTACGAGCAGTACTTC. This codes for CASSLEGLSYEQYF.

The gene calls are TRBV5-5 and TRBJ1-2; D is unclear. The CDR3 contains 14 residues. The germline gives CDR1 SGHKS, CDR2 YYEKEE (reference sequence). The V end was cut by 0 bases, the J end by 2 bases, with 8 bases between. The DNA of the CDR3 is TGTGCCAGCAGCTTGGGGGTGGAAAACTATGGCTACACCTTC. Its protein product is CASSLGVENYGYTF. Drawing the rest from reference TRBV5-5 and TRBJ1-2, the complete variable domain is DAGVTQSPTHLIKTRGQQVTLRCSPISGHKSVSWYQQVLGQGPQFIFQYYEKEERGRGNFPDRFSARQFPNYSSELNVNALLLGDSALYLCASSLGVENYGYTFGSGTRLTVV.

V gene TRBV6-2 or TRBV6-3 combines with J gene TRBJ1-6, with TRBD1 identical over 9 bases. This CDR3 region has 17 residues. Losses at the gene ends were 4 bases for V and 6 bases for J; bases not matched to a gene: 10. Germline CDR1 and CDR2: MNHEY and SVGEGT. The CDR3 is CASSSNVGTGSNSPLHF. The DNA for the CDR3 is TGTGCCAGCAGTTCGAATGTGGGGACAGGGTCTAATTCACCCCTCCACTTT.

The CDR3 DNA is TGTGCCAGCAGCTTTCCCTCAGACCCGGGGGGGTACTTC. Its protein product is CASSFPSDPGGYF. The rearrangement joins TRBV7-2 to TRBJ2-7, with 7 bases lining up with TRBD2. The junction had 11 bases not matched to a gene; V was cut back by 3 bases and J by 12 bases. Germline CDR1 reads SGHTA; CDR2 reads FQGNSA. This CDR3 region has 13 residues.

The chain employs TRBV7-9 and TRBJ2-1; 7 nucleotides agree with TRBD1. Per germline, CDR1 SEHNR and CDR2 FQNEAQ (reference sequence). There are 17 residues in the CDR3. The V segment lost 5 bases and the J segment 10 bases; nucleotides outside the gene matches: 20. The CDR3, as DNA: TGTGCCAGCAGCGGAAAAACAGGGGCCGCGACGAATTCGGAGCAGTTCTTC. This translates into CASSGKTGAATNSEQFF.

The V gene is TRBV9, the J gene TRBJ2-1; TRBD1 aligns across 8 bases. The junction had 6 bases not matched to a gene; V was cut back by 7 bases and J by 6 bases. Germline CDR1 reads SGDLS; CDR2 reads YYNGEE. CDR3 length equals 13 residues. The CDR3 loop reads CASAGQGGNEQFF. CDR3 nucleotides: TGTGCCAGCGCAGGACAGGGCGGCAATGAGCAGTTCTTC.

CDR3 in amino acids: CASSVVGTAQETQYF. The DNA for the CDR3 is TGTGCCAGCAGCGTCGTCGGGACAGCCCAAGAGACCCAGTACTTC. The chain recombines TRBV9 with TRBJ2-5, with 7 bases lining up with TRBD1. CDR1 and CDR2 from the germline V gene are SGDLS and YYNGEE. Unmatched junction bases numbered 5, after V lost 2 bases and J lost 1 base. This CDR3 region has 15 residues. The complete variable domain, with remaining parts taken from reference TRBV9 and TRBJ2-5, reads DSGVTQTPKHLITATGQRVTLRCSPRSGDLSVYWYQQSLDQGLQFLIQYYNGEERAKGNILERFSAQQFPDLHSELNLSSLELGDSALYFCASSVVGTAQETQYFGPGTRLLVL.

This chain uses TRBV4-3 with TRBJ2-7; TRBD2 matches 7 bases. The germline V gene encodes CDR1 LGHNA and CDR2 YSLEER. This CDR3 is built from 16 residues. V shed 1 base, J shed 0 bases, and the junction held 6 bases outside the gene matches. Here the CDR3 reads CASSQAGGNPSYEQYF. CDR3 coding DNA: TGCGCCAGCAGCCAAGCCGGGGGGAACCCCTCCTACGAGCAGTACTTC.

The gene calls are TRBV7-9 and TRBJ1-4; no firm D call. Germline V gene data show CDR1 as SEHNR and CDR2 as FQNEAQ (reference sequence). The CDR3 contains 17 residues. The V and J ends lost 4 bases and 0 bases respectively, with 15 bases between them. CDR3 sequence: CASSSLGRGATNEKLFF. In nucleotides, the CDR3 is TGTGCCAGCAGCTCGCTCGGTCGTGGTGCAACTAATGAAAAACTGTTTTTT.